The rows below give T cell receptor beta chains drawn from one sample of a study of T cells in Graves' hyperthyroidism and ophthalmopathy. TCRdb fed the multiplex PCR reads into MiXCR, producing one record per CDR3 protein. Of some 690,000 distinct CDR3 sequences in the sample, about 18% were seen once. Sequenced: blood. The receptors come from a man in his fifties or sixties with Graves' hyperthyroidism. CDR3s include the opening cysteine and the closing phenylalanine or tryptophan. Clone size is shown for a subset of rows, as once, few, many or a class of expanded clone.

CSALEREGSYNEQFF,TRBJ2-1,.,TRBV20-1
CASSQETSYEQYF,TRBJ2-7,many,TRBV14
CASSHYEGSGELFF,TRBJ2-2,.,TRBV3-1
CASSATPYEQYF,TRBJ2-7,many,TRBV12-3/TRBV12-4
CASRSTGQGSYEQYF,TRBJ2-7,few,TRBV28
CAISESGGGRTEAFF,TRBJ1-1,many,TRBV10-3
CASSLAGASGRNEQFF,TRBJ2-1,many,TRBV11-1
CSARDRRGSETQYF,TRBJ2-5,few,TRBV20-1
CASSFEAGPYEQYF,TRBJ2-7,many,TRBV5-1
CASIAPPGGFRGYGYTF,TRBJ1-2,many,TRBV28
CASSYRTGAPNEKLFF,TRBJ1-4,many,TRBV6-2/TRBV6-3
CASSLVHLSTDTQYF,TRBJ2-3,few,TRBV12-3/TRBV12-4
CASSYSTPGDSNQPQHF,TRBJ1-5,.,TRBV6-5
CAIRATGVPTGELFF,TRBJ2-2,.,TRBV10-3
CASTPSGRASNIQYF,TRBJ2-4,.,TRBV16
CASRRDTATNEKLFF,TRBJ1-4,few,TRBV12-3/TRBV12-4
CAISRGYQTYEQYF,TRBJ2-7,many,TRBV10-3
CASSLELDGEETQYF,TRBJ2-5,.,TRBV5-1
CASSLFYGGYEQYF,TRBJ2-7,.,TRBV5-5
CASSLEQGAAAEAFF,TRBJ1-1,.,TRBV28
CAWRQESYDGYTF,TRBJ1-2,many,TRBV30
CASSRRERNLEAFF,TRBJ1-1,many,TRBV7-9
CASSLAGVAAGNEQFF,TRBJ2-1,few,TRBV5-1
CASYSGGLITEAFF,TRBJ1-1,.,TRBV28
CASTLRLLAGTTGELFF,TRBJ2-2,.,TRBV7-3
CASSLGQSSSYEQYF,TRBJ2-7,few,TRBV9
CASSERRGALYGYTF,TRBJ1-2,many,TRBV2
CASSYTGRLNTEAFF,TRBJ1-1,many,TRBV6-2/TRBV6-3
CASSLTRTGGFYGYTF,TRBJ1-2,many,TRBV12-3/TRBV12-4
CASSLGSRNTEAFF,TRBJ1-1,many,TRBV7-9
CASSSTTRQGPKQHF,TRBJ1-5,few,TRBV28
CASSDVGSNQPQHF,TRBJ1-5,many,TRBV2
CASSYSVSDYGYTF,TRBJ1-2,.,TRBV6-5
CASSLGQGGRGQETQYF,TRBJ2-5,.,TRBV11-2
CASRRGNPPTSNQPQHF,TRBJ1-5,.,TRBV2
CASSVLPEGQETQYF,TRBJ2-5,many,TRBV9
CATSVTGTSEDEQFF,TRBJ2-1,.,TRBV24-1
CASSQAADIPSYNEQFF,TRBJ2-1,.,TRBV4-3
CASSPGRGEQYF,TRBJ2-7,many,TRBV7-9
CASSSIQGNEQFF,TRBJ2-1,many,TRBV2
CASSMPGQTYEQYF,TRBJ2-7,.,TRBV19
CSVRDRVETDTQYF,TRBJ2-3,many,TRBV29-1
CAWSSGTQKAFF,TRBJ1-1,many,TRBV30
CASSLAGASTNYGYTF,TRBJ1-2,many,TRBV7-8
CASSYRGAYNEQFF,TRBJ2-1,many,TRBV7-2
CASSLSSGTASYEQYF,TRBJ2-7,.,TRBV27
CASSGNDNQPQHF,TRBJ1-5,.,TRBV19
CSAIVQGGYGYTF,TRBJ1-2,many,TRBV20-1
CASRVDRGPRQAFF,TRBJ1-1,many,TRBV5-1
CASSLGWGGNQPQHF,TRBJ1-5,many,TRBV11-2
CASSLEDRVIHEQYF,TRBJ2-7,many,TRBV5-1